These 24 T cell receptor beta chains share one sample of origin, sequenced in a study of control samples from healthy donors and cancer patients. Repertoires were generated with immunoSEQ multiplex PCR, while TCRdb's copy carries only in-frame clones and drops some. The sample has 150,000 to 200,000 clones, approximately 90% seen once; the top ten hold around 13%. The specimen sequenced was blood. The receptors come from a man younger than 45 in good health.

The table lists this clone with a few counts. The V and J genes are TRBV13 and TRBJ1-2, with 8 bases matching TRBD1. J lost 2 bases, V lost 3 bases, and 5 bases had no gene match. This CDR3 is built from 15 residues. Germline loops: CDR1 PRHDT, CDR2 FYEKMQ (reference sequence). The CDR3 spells CASSFRTGRNYGYTF. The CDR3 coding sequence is TGTGCCAGCAGCTTTCGGACAGGGAGAAACTATGGCTACACCTTC.

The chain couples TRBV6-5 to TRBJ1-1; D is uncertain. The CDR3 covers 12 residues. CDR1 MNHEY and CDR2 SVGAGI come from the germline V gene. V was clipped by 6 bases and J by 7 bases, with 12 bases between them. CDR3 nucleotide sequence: TGTGCCAGCAGGATTGGGGTTAGTGAAGCTTTCTTT. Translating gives CASRIGVSEAFF.

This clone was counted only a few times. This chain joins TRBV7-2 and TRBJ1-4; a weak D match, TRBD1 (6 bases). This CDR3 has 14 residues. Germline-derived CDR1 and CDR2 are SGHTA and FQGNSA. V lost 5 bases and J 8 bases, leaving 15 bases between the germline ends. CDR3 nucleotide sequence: TGTGCCAGCAGCAAAGACGCGGGGGCGGAAAAACTGTTTTTT. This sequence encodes CASSKDAGAEKLFF.

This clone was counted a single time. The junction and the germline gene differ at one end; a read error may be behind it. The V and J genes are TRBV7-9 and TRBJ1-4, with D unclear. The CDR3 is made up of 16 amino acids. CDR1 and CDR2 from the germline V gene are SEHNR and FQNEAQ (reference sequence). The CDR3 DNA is TGTGCCAGCAACTTAACCCCCCGCAGCCCTAATGAAAAACTGTTTTTT. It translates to CASNLTPRSPNEKLFF.

Here the CDR3 reads CAIRGQGLNTGELFF. The CDR3 nucleotides read TGTGCCATCAGGGGACAGGGATTGAACACCGGGGAGCTGTTTTTT. The rearrangement joins TRBV10-3 to TRBJ2-2; 9 bases line up with TRBD1. The CDR3 contains 15 residues. Germline assignment: CDR1 ENHRY and CDR2 SYGVKD. V was clipped by 6 bases and J by 1 base; unmatched bases: 3.

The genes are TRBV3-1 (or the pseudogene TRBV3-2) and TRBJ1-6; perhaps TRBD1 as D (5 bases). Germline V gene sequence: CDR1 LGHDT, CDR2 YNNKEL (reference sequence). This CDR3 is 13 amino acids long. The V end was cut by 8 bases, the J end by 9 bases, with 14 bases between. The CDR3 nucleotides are TGTGCCAGCCGGGACGTAGTAGTTTCACCCCTCCACTTT. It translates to CASRDVVVSPLHF.

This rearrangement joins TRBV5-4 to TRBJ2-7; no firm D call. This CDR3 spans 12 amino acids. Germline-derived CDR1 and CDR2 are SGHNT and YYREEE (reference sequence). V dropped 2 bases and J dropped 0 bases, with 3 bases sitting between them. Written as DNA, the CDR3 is TGTGCCAGCAGCTTCGGCTCCTACGAGCAGTACTTC. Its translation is CASSFGSYEQYF.

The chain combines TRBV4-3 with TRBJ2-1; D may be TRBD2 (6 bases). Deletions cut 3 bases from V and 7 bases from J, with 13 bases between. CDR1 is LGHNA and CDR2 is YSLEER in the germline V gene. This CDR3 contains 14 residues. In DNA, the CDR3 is TGCGCCAGCAGCCATATATATGGGGGGAATGAGCAGTTCTTC. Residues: CASSHIYGGNEQFF.

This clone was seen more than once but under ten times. CDR3 coding DNA: TGCGCCAGCTCTCCCCGGGGGGGAGGGTCGAACACCGGGGAGCTGTTTTTT. This encodes CASSPRGGGSNTGELFF. The J gene is TRBJ2-2, the V gene TRBV10-1; 8 bases are shared with TRBD2. V lost 8 bases and J lost 0; bases outside the gene matches: 11. The CDR3 is 17 residues long. Germline CDR1 and CDR2: WNHNN and SYGVQD (reference sequence).

DNA of the CDR3: TGTGCCAGCAGCTTAGCAAGGGCAGGGGCCACTGAAGCTTTCTTT. Its protein is CASSLARAGATEAFF. The gene calls are TRBV7-6 and TRBJ1-1, with D possibly matching TRBD1 (6 bases). Germline V lookup: CDR1 SGHVS, CDR2 FNYEAQ. With 0 bases removed from V and 4 bases from J, the gap between germline ends came to 12 bases. There are 15 residues in the CDR3. Together with reference TRBV7-6 and TRBJ1-1, the CDR3 gives the full variable domain: GAGVSQSPRYKVTKRGQDVALRCDPISGHVSLYWYRQALGQGPEFLTYFNYEAQQDKSGLPNDRFSAERPEGSISTLTIQRTEQRDSAMYRCASSLARAGATEAFFGQGTRLTVV.

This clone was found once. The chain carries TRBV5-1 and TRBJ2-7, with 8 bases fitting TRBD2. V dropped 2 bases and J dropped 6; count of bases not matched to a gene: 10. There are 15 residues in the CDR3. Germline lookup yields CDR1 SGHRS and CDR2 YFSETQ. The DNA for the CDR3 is TGCGCCAGCAGCTTAGGGATGGGACTAGGAGGCGAGCAGTACTTC. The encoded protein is CASSLGMGLGGEQYF.

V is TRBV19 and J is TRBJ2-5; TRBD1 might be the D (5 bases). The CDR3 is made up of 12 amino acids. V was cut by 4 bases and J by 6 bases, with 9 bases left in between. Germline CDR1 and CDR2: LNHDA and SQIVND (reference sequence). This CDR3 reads CASSNRKKTQYF. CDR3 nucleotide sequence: TGTGCCAGTAGTAACAGGAAAAAGACCCAGTACTTC.

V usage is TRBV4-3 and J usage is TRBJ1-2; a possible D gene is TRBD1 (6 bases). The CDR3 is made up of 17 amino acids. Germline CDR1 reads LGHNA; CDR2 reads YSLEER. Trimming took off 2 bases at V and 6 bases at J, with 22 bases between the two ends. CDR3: CASSQSPRTARGDGYTF. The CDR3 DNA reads TGCGCCAGCAGCCAATCTCCCCGGACAGCCCGGGGAGATGGCTACACCTTC.

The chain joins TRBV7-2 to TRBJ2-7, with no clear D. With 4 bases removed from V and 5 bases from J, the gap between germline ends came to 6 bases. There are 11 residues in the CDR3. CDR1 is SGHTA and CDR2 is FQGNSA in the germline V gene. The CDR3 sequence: CASSSIHEQYF. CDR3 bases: TGTGCCAGCAGCTCTATCCACGAGCAGTACTTC.

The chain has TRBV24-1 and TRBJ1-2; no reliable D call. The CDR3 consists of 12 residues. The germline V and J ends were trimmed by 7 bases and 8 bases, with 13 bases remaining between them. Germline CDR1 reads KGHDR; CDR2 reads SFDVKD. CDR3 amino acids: CATSEGFGGYTF. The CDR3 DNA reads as TGTGCCACCAGCGAAGGGTTTGGGGGCTACACCTTC.

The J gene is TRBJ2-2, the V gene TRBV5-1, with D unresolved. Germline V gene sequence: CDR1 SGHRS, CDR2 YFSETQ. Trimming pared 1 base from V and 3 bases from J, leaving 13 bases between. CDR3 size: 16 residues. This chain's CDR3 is CASSLKSLPYTGELFF. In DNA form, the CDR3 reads TGCGCCAGCAGCTTGAAGTCCCTACCCTACACCGGGGAGCTGTTTTTT.

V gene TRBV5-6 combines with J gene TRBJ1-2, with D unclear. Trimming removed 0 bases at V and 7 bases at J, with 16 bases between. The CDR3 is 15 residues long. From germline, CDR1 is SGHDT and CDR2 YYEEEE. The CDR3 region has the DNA TGTGCCAGCAGCTTGGGCCGACTGGGAAGAGGTGGCTACACCTTC. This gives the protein CASSLGRLGRGGYTF.

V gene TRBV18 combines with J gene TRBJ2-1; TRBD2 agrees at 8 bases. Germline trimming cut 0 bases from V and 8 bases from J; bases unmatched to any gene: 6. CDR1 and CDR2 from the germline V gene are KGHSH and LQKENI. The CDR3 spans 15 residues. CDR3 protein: CASSPPNGGAHEQFF. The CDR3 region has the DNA TGTGCCAGCTCACCACCTAACGGGGGGGCCCATGAGCAGTTCTTC. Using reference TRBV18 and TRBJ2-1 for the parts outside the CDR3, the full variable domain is NAGVMQNPRHLVRRRGQEARLRCSPMKGHSHVYWYRQLPEEGLKFMVYLQKENIIDESGMPKERFSAEFPKEGPSILRIQQVVRGDSAAYFCASSPPNGGAHEQFFGPGTRLTVL.

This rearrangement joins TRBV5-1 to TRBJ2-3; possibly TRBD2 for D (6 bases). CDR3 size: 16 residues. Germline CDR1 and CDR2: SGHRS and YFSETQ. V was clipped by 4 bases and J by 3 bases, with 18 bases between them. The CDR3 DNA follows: TGCGCCAGCAGCCGGGACGGGGGAACGAGGACAGATACGCAGTATTTT. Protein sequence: CASSRDGGTRTDTQYF.

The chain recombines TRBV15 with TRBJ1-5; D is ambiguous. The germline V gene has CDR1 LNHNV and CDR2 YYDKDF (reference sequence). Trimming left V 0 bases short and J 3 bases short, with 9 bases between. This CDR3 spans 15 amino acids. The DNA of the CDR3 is TGTGCCACCAGCAGAGATCCAGCCGACAATCAGCCCCAGCATTTT. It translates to CATSRDPADNQPQHF.

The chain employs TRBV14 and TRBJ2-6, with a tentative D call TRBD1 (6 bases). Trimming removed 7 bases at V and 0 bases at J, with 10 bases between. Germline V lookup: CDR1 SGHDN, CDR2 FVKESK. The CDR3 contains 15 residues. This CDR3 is CASTTGFSGANVLTF. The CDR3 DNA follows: TGTGCCAGCACTACAGGGTTCTCTGGGGCCAACGTCCTGACTTTC.

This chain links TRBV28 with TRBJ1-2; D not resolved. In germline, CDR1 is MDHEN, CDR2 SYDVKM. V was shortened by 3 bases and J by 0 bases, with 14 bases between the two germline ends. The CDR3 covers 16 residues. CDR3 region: CASSFRTAAANYGYTF. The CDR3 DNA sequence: TGTGCCAGCAGTTTTAGGACGGCAGCCGCTAACTATGGCTACACCTTC.

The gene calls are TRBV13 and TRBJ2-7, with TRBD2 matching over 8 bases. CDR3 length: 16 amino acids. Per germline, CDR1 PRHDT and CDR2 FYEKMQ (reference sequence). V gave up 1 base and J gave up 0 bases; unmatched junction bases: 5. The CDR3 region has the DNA TGTGCCAGCAGCTTAGTTCAGCGGGGGAGCTCCTACGAGCAGTACTTC. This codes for CASSLVQRGSSYEQYF.

The CDR3 sequence: CASSQNRWSLHF. In DNA form, the CDR3 reads TGTGCCAGCAGCCAAAACAGGTGGTCCCTCCACTTT. The V call is TRBV3-1 (or the pseudogene TRBV3-2), the J call TRBJ1-6; D may be TRBD1 (5 bases). Germline lookup yields CDR1 LGHDT and CDR2 YNNKEL (reference sequence). Trimming cost V 2 bases and J 14 bases, with 10 bases left between them. This CDR3 has 12 residues.